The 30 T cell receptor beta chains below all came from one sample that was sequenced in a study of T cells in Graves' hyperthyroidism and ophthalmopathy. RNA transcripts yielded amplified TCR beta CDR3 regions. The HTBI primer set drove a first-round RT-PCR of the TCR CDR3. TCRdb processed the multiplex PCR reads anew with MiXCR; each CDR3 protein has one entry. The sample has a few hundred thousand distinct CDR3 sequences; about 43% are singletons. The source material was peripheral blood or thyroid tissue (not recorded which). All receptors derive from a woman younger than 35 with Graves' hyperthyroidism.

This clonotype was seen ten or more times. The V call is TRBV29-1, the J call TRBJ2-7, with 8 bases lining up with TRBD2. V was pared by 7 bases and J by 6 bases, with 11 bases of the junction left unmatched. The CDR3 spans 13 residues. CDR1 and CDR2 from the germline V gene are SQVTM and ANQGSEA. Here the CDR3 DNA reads TGCAGCGCTGCCCCGGGACTAGGTTCCGAGCAGTACTTC. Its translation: CSAAPGLGSEQYF.

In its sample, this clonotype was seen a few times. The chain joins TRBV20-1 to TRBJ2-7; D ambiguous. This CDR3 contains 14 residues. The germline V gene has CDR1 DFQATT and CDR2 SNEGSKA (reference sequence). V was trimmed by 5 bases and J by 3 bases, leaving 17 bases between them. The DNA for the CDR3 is TGCAGTGCTGGGATAGCCGCCCCCCTCTACGAGCAGTACTTC. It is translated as CSAGIAAPLYEQYF.

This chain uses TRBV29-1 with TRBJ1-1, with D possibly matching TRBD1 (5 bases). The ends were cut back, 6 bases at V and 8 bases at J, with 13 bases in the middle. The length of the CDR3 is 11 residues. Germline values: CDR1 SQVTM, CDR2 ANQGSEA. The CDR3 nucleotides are TGCAGCGTGGTACTACAGGACGAAGCTTTCTTT. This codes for CSVVLQDEAFF.

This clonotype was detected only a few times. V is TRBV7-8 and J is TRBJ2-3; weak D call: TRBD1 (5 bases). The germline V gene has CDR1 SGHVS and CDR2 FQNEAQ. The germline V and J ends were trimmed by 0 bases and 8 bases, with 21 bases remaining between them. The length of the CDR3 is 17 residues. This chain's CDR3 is CASSLALARGNLGTQYF. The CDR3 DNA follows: TGTGCCAGCAGCTTAGCTTTAGCTAGGGGAAATCTGGGTACGCAGTATTTT.

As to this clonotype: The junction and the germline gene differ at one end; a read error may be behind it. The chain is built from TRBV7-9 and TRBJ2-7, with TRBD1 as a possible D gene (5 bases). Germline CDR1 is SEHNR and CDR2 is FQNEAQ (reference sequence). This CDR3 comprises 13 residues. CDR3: CTSSLDSWWEQYF. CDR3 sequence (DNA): TGTACCAGCAGCTTAGACAGCTGGTGGGAGCAGTACTTC.

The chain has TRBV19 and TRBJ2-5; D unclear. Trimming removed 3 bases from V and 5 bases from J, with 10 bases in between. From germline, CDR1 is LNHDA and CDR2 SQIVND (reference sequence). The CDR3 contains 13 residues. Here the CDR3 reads CASSIEIWETQYF. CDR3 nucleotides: TGTGCCAGTAGTATTGAGATTTGGGAGACCCAGTACTTC.

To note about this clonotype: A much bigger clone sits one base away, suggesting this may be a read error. CDR3 bases: TGTGCCAGCAGTCGCGACAGGGGTGCCTTTGGCTACACCTTC. It is translated as CASSRDRGAFGYTF. The chain is built from TRBV6-5 and TRBJ1-2; 8 positions match TRBD1. This CDR3 contains 14 residues. The germline CDR1 and CDR2 sequences are MNHEY and SVGAGI. V was pared by 5 bases and J by 7 bases, with 9 bases of the junction left unmatched.

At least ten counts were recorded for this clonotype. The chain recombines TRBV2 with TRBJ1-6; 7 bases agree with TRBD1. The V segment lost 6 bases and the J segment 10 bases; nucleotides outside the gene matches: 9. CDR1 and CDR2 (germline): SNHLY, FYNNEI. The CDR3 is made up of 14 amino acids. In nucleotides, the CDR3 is TGTGCCAGCAGAGGAGGGGGCCCTCGGTCACCCCTCCACTTT. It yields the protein CASRGGGPRSPLHF.

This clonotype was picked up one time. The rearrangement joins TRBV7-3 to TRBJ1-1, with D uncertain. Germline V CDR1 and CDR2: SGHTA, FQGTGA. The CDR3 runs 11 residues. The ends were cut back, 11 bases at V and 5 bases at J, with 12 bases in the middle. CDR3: CAWTEGTEAFF. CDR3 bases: TGTGCCTGGACGGAAGGGACTGAAGCTTTCTTT.

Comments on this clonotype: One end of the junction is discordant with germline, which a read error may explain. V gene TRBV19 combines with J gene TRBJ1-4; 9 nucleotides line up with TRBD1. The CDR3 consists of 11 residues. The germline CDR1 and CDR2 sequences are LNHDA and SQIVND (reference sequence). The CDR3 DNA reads TGTGCCAGTAGTAACGACAGGGGGGCTATGTTC. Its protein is CASSNDRGAMF.

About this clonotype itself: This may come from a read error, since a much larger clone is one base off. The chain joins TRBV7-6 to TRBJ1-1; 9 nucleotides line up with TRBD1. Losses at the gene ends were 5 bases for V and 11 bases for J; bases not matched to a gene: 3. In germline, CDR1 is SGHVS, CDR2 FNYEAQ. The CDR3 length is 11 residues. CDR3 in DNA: TGTGCCAGCAGCAGGGACAGGGCGGCTTTCTTT. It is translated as CASSRDRAAFF. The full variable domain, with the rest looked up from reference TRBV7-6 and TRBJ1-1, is GAGVSQSPRYKVTKRGQDVALRCDPISGHVSLYWYRQALGQGPEFLTYFNYEAQQDKSGLPNDRFSAERPEGSISTLTIQRTEQRDSAMYRCASSRDRAAFFGQGTRLTVV.

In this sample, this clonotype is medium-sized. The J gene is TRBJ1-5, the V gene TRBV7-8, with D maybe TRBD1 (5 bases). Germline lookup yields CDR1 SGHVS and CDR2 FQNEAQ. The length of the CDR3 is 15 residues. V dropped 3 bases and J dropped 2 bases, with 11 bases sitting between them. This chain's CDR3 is CASSFREGGNQPQHF. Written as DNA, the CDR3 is TGTGCCAGCAGCTTTCGGGAAGGGGGCAATCAGCCCCAGCATTTT.

As DNA, the CDR3 is TGTGCCATCAATGGACAGGGGGCGAATTCACCCCTCCACTTT. This encodes CAINGQGANSPLHF. The chain joins TRBV10-3 to TRBJ1-6; 11 nucleotides agree with TRBD1. The germline V gene has CDR1 ENHRY and CDR2 SYGVKD. V shed 7 bases and J 7 bases; nucleotides not matched to a gene: 3. This CDR3 is built from 14 residues.

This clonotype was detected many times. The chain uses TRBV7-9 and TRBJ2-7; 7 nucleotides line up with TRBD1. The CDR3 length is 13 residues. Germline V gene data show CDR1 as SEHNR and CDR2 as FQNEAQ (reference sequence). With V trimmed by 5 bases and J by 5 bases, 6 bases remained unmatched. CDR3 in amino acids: CASSTGTADEQYF. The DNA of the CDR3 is TGTGCCAGCAGCACCGGGACAGCGGACGAGCAGTACTTC.

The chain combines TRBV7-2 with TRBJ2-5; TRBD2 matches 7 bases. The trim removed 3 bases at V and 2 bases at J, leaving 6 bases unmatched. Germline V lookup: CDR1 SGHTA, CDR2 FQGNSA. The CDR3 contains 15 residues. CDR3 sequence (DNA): TGTGCCAGCAGCTTCACCGCTAGCGGACAAGAGACCCAGTACTTC. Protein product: CASSFTASGQETQYF.

The CDR3 reads CAPRGSGFMNTEAFF. The CDR3 coding sequence is TGTGCCCCCAGGGGGTCTGGGTTTATGAACACTGAAGCTTTCTTT. The rearrangement links TRBV10-3 to TRBJ1-1, with 7 nucleotides matching TRBD1. The germline gives CDR1 ENHRY, CDR2 SYGVKD. The V and J ends lost 11 bases and 0 bases, in that order; junction bases with no gene match: 12. The CDR3 is 15 amino acids.

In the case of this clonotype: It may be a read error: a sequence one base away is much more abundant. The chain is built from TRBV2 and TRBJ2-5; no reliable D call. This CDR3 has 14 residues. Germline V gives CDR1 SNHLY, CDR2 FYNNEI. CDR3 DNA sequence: TGTGCCAGCTACCCGACAAGTAACCAAGGGACCCAGTACTTC. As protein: CASYPTSNQGTQYF. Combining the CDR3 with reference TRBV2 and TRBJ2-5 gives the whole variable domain EPEVTQTPSHQVTQMGQEVILRCVPISNHLYFYWYRQILGQKVEFLVSFYNNEISEKSEIFDDQFSVERPDGSNFTLKIRSTKLEDSAMYFCASYPTSNQGTQYFGPGTRLLVL.

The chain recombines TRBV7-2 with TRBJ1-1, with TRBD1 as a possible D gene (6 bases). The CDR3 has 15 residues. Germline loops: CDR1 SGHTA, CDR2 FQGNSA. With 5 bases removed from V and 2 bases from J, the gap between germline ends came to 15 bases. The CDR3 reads CASSQDRRGNTEAFF. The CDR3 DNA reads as TGTGCCAGCAGCCAAGATCGCAGGGGAAACACTGAAGCTTTCTTT.

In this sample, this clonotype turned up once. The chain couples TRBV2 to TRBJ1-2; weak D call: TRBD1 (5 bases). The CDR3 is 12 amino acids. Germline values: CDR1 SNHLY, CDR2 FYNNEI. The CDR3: CVFAWQGQGYTF. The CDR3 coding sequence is TGTGTCTTCGCCTGGCAGGGCCAGGGCTACACCTTC. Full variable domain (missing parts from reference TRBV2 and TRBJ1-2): EPEVTQTPSHQVTQMGQEVILRCVPISNHLYFYWYRQILGQKVEFLVSFYNNEISEKSEIFDDQFSVERPDGSNFTLKIRSTKLEDSAMYFCVFAWQGQGYTFGSGTRLTVV.

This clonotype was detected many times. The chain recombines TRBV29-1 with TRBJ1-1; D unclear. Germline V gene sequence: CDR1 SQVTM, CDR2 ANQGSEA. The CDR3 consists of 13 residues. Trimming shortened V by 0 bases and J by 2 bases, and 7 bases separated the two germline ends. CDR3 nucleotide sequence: TGCAGCGTTGAAGATCCTGTCAACACTGAAGCTTTCTTT. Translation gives CSVEDPVNTEAFF.

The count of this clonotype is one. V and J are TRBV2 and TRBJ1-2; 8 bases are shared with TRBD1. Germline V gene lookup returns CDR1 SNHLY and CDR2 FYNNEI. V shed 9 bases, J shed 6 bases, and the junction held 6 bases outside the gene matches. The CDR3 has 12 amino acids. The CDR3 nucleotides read TGTGCCAGTCGGATGACAGGGGATGGCTACACCTTC. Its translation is CASRMTGDGYTF.

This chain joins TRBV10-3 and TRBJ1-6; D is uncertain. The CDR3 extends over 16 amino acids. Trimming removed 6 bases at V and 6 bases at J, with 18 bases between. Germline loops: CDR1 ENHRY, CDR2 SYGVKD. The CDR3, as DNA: TGTGCCATCAGCCACGCACTATGGCGGGTTAATTCACCCCTCCACTTT. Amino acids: CAISHALWRVNSPLHF.

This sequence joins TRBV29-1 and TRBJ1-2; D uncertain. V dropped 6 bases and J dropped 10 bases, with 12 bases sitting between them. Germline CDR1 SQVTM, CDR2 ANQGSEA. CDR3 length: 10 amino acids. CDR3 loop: CSVASTDYTF. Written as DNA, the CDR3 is TGCAGCGTCGCTTCTACTGACTACACCTTC.

DNA for the CDR3: TGCAGCGTTGAAGCGGCTCAGGAGACCCAGTACTTC. Translating it yields CSVEAAQETQYF. The chain couples TRBV29-1 to TRBJ2-5; D is unclear. Germline CDR1 reads SQVTM; CDR2 reads ANQGSEA. V lost 1 base and J 5 bases, leaving 8 bases between the germline ends. The CDR3 contains 12 residues.

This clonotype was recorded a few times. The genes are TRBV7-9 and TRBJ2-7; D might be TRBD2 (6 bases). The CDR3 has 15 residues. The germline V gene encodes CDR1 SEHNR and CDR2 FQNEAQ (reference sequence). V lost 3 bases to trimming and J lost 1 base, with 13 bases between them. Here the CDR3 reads CASSLVLAQSYEQYF. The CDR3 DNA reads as TGTGCCAGCAGCTTGGTTCTAGCGCAATCCTACGAGCAGTACTTC.

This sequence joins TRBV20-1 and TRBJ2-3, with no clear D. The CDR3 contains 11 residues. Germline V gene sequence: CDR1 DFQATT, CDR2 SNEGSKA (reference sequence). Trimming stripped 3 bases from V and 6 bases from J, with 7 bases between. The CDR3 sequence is CSASARDTQYF. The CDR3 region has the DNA TGCAGTGCTAGCGCCAGGGATACGCAGTATTTT.

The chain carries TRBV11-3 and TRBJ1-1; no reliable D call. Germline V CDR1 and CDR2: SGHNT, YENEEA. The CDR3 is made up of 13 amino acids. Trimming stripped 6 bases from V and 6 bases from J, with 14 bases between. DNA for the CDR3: TGTGCCAGCAGGGGAGGAGGTCTGGCTGAAGCTTTCTTT. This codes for CASRGGGLAEAFF.

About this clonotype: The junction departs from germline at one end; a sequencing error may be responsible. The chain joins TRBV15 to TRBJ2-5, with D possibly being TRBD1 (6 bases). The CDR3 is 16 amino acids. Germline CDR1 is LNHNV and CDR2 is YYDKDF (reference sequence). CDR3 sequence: CATSGDEGRGPRTQYF. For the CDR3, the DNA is TGTGCCACCAGCGGAGATGAGGGCAGGGGCCCGCGGACCCAGTACTTC.

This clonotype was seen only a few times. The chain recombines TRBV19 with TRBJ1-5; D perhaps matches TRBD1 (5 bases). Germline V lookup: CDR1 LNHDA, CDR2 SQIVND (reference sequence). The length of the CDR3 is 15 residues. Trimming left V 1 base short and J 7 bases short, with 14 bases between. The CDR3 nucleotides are TGTGCCAGTAGTATAGTCAGGGAAATAAGGCAGCCCCAGCATTTT. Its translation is CASSIVREIRQPQHF.

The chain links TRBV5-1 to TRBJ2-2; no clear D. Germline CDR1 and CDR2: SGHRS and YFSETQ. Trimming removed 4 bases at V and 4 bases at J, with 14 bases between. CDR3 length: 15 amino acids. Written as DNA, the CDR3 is TGCGCCAGCAGCCCAGAGATGTTGGGCACCGGGGAGCTGTTTTTT. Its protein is CASSPEMLGTGELFF.